Presented here are 27 T cell receptor beta chains from one specimen sequenced in a study of OX40 agonist ivuxolimab in advanced cancers. Data came from immunoSEQ multiplex PCR; TCRdb stores just in-frame clones and leaves some out. The table includes approximately 19,000 clones, approximately 85% detected once. The material was CD4+ or CD8+ T cells sorted from blood, obtained in a trial of the OX40 agonist ivuxolimab. The receptors shown here come from an adult with an advanced solid tumor such as melanoma, head and neck, liver or kidney cancer.

The chain has TRBV5-1 and TRBJ1-4; D is possibly TRBD1 (6 bases). The CDR3 consists of 15 residues. Trimming removed 5 bases at V and 3 bases at J, with 14 bases between. Germline V gene sequence: CDR1 SGHRS, CDR2 YFSETQ. CDR3 in amino acids: CASRGTGSSNEKLFF. CDR3 DNA: TGCGCCAGCAGGGGTACAGGGAGCTCTAATGAAAAACTGTTTTTT.

This clone was recorded once. The chain carries TRBV13 and TRBJ2-7; D not resolved. CDR1 PRHDT and CDR2 FYEKMQ come from the germline V gene (reference sequence). CDR3 length: 13 amino acids. Trimming stripped 0 bases from V and 9 bases from J, with 12 bases between. This chain's CDR3 is CASSLGQEEGQYF. For the CDR3, the DNA is TGTGCCAGCAGCTTAGGTCAGGAAGAAGGGCAGTACTTC.

This rearrangement joins TRBV7-9 to TRBJ1-5; no definite D call. Germline CDR1 and CDR2: SEHNR and FQNEAQ (reference sequence). Trimming left V 1 base short and J 0 bases short, with 10 bases between. This CDR3 is 16 amino acids long. CDR3: CASSLEGDPSNQPQHF. The CDR3 DNA follows: TGTGCCAGCAGCTTAGAAGGAGACCCTAGCAATCAGCCCCAGCATTTT.

This clone appeared a few times. J is TRBJ1-3 and V is TRBV2; the D is unclear. The V end was cut by 7 bases, the J end by 4 bases, with 8 bases between. Per germline, CDR1 SNHLY and CDR2 FYNNEI. The CDR3 is made up of 12 amino acids. The CDR3 here is CASMGFGNTIYF. The CDR3 DNA follows: TGTGCCAGCATGGGTTTCGGAAACACCATATATTTT.

The genes are TRBV5-6 and TRBJ2-7; 7 bases line up with TRBD2. Unmatched junction bases numbered 4, after V lost 4 bases and J lost 0 bases. This CDR3 region has 14 residues. Germline V lookup: CDR1 SGHDT, CDR2 YYEEEE. Written as DNA, the CDR3 is TGTGCCAGCAGCGTGCGGGGGAGCTCCTACGAGCAGTACTTC. This sequence encodes CASSVRGSSYEQYF.

The chain couples TRBV11-3 to TRBJ2-7; D ambiguous. Trimming shortened V by 2 bases and J by 2 bases, and 4 bases separated the two germline ends. The CDR3 has 12 amino acids. Germline V gene data show CDR1 as SGHNT and CDR2 as YENEEA. This chain's CDR3 is CASSLSPYEQYF. CDR3 coding DNA: TGTGCCAGCAGCTTATCCCCCTACGAGCAGTACTTC.

V usage is TRBV7-3 and J usage is TRBJ2-2; perhaps TRBD1 as D (6 bases). The CDR3 has 14 amino acids. Trimming removed 5 bases from V and 3 bases from J, with 10 bases in between. CDR1 and CDR2 from the germline V gene are SGHTA and FQGTGA. CDR3 loop: CASSPGVDTGELFF. CDR3 bases: TGTGCCAGCAGCCCAGGGGTGGACACCGGGGAGCTGTTTTTT.

This clone came up a few times. V usage is TRBV11-2 and J usage is TRBJ1-5; D not resolved. The CDR3 sequence is 15 residues long. The ends were cut back, 1 base at V and 0 bases at J, with 7 bases in the middle. Germline loops: CDR1 SGHAT, CDR2 FQNNGV. CDR3 loop: CASSLGESSNQPQHF. In DNA, the CDR3 is TGTGCCAGCAGCTTAGGCGAATCTAGCAATCAGCCCCAGCATTTT. Variable domain in full (rest from reference TRBV11-2 and TRBJ1-5): EAGVAQSPRYKIIEKRQSVAFWCNPISGHATLYWYQQILGQGPKLLIQFQNNGVVDDSQLPKDRFSAERLKGVDSTLKIQPAKLEDSAVYLCASSLGESSNQPQHFGDGTRLSIL.

This clone appeared a few times. The chain uses TRBV14 and TRBJ2-5, with D hard to call. The CDR3 consists of 15 residues. Germline V CDR1 and CDR2: SGHDN, FVKESK. V was cut by 4 bases and J by 2 bases, with 14 bases left in between. The CDR3 loop reads CASSRFGSRQETQYF. The CDR3, as DNA: TGTGCCAGCAGCCGGTTCGGCTCCAGGCAAGAGACCCAGTACTTC.

This chain links TRBV4-1 with TRBJ2-5; D is perhaps TRBD1 (6 bases). Germline CDR1 is MGHRA and CDR2 is YSYEKL. V shed 6 bases and J shed 1 base, with 9 bases lying between them. There are 13 residues in the CDR3. CDR3 in DNA: TGCGCCAGCAGACAGACAGGCCAAGAGACCCAGTACTTC. Amino acids: CASRQTGQETQYF.

A remark on this clone: The same CDR3 arises from other DNA sequences in this sample as well. V usage is TRBV4-1 and J usage is TRBJ2-1; D unclear. This CDR3 is built from 11 residues. Germline CDR1 MGHRA, CDR2 YSYEKL. With 1 base removed from V and 6 bases from J, the gap between germline ends came to 1 base. The CDR3 spells CASSQVNEQFF. The CDR3 DNA reads as TGCGCCAGCAGCCAAGTCAATGAGCAGTTCTTC.

The chain recombines TRBV5-1 with TRBJ2-1; 15 nucleotides agree with TRBD2. Germline V gene sequence: CDR1 SGHRS, CDR2 YFSETQ. V gave up 3 bases and J gave up 8 bases; unmatched junction bases: 3. The CDR3 consists of 15 residues. CDR3 amino acids: CASSWTSGGADEQFF. DNA of the CDR3: TGCGCCAGCAGCTGGACTAGCGGGGGGGCAGATGAGCAGTTCTTC.

Only a few counts were recorded for this clone. This sequence joins TRBV5-6 and TRBJ2-7; 12 bases line up with TRBD2. Trimming cost V 4 bases and J 7 bases; bases outside gene matches: 9. CDR1 SGHDT and CDR2 YYEEEE come from the germline V gene. The CDR3 runs to 15 residues. The CDR3 nucleotides read TGTGCCAGCAGCACGCGGACTAGCGGGGAAACAGAGCAGTACTTC. It codes for CASSTRTSGETEQYF.

The V call is TRBV5-8, the J call TRBJ1-1; TRBD1 is a possible D gene (5 bases). Germline loops: CDR1 SGHTS, CDR2 YDEGEE. This CDR3 has 14 residues. Trimming removed 0 bases from V and 8 bases from J, with 14 bases in between. The CDR3: CASSLGEPGAEAFF. DNA of the CDR3: TGTGCCAGCAGCTTGGGGGAACCCGGGGCCGAAGCTTTCTTT.

The chain uses TRBV5-4 and TRBJ2-5, with TRBD2 as a possible D gene (5 bases). This CDR3 contains 12 residues. V was clipped by 2 bases and J by 4 bases, with 6 bases between them. Germline CDR1 reads SGHNT; CDR2 reads YYREEE (reference sequence). The CDR3 DNA is TGTGCCAGCAGCTTCGGGGTAGAGACCCAGTACTTC. Translation gives CASSFGVETQYF.

This rearrangement joins TRBV30 to TRBJ2-3, with D hard to call. This CDR3 contains 14 residues. V lost 0 bases, J lost 6 bases, and 13 bases lay in between. CDR1 GTSNPN and CDR2 SVGIG come from the germline V gene (reference sequence). The chain's CDR3 is CAWSVRRSPDTQYF. The CDR3 DNA sequence: TGTGCCTGGAGTGTCCGGAGATCCCCCGATACGCAGTATTTT.

V usage is TRBV28 and J usage is TRBJ2-1; TRBD1 is a possible D gene (5 bases). The CDR3 consists of 14 residues. V was trimmed by 6 bases and J by 0 bases, leaving 9 bases between them. Germline V gives CDR1 MDHEN, CDR2 SYDVKM. In DNA form, the CDR3 reads TGTGCCAGCAGGGGGCTACTCTCCTACAATGAGCAGTTCTTC. This gives the protein CASRGLLSYNEQFF.

CDR3 loop: CASSWYGGGAKNIQYF. Here the CDR3 DNA reads TGTGCCAGCAGCTGGTACGGGGGTGGGGCCAAAAACATTCAGTACTTC. V gene TRBV7-2 combines with J gene TRBJ2-4, with D maybe TRBD2 (6 bases). CDR1 is SGHTA, CDR2 FQGNSA, per germline. V was cut by 4 bases and J by 1 base, with 14 bases left in between. This CDR3 region has 16 residues.

The chain links TRBV30 to TRBJ2-7; tentatively, D is TRBD1 (7 bases). V shed 3 bases and J shed 5 bases, with 20 bases lying between them. The germline gives CDR1 GTSNPN, CDR2 SVGIG (reference sequence). The CDR3 contains 15 residues. The DNA of the CDR3 is TGTGCCTGGAGGGGTGGGACAGACGGAGGGGACGAGCAGTACTTC. It encodes CAWRGGTDGGDEQYF.

This clone is a singleton in its sample. This chain links TRBV7-9 with TRBJ1-2, with D perhaps matching TRBD1 (6 bases). Trimming pared 2 bases from V and 0 bases from J, leaving 13 bases between. The CDR3 covers 16 residues. Per the germline V gene, CDR1 is SEHNR and CDR2 is FQNEAQ (reference sequence). CDR3 DNA: TGTGCCAGCAGCTTAAGTTCAGGGGCGACTAACTATGGCTACACCTTC. Its protein is CASSLSSGATNYGYTF.

The chain couples TRBV27 to TRBJ1-1; the D gene is possibly TRBD1 (5 bases). This CDR3 spans 13 amino acids. From germline, CDR1 is MNHEY and CDR2 SMNVEV (reference sequence). Trimming removed 6 bases at V and 1 base at J, with 9 bases between. CDR3 sequence reads: CASSKGWNTEAFF. The CDR3 DNA follows: TGTGCCAGCAGCAAGGGGTGGAACACTGAAGCTTTCTTT.

The rearrangement uses TRBV11-2 and TRBJ2-1; 11 positions match TRBD2. With 4 bases clipped from V and 1 base from J, the junction kept 0 bases outside the gene matches. The CDR3 extends over 15 amino acids. Looked up from germline, CDR1 is SGHAT and CDR2 is FQNNGV. The CDR3 DNA is TGTGCCAGCAGCTGGACTAGCGGGTCCTACAATGAGCAGTTCTTC. Translated, it gives CASSWTSGSYNEQFF.

V usage is TRBV6-1 and J usage is TRBJ2-3; 11 nucleotides align to TRBD1. Germline CDR1 MNHNS, CDR2 SASEGT. J was trimmed by 4 bases and V by 7 bases; bases with no gene match: 7. The CDR3 extends over 15 amino acids. CDR3 coding DNA: TGTGCCAGCACCAGGACAGGGGGCACCTCAGATACGCAGTATTTT. This gives the protein CASTRTGGTSDTQYF.

J is TRBJ1-1 and V is TRBV6-4, with 7 bases that match TRBD1. J gave up 6 bases and V 5 bases, and 6 bases lay outside the gene matches. The length of the CDR3 is 13 residues. CDR1 and CDR2 (germline): MRHNA, SNTAGT. The CDR3 DNA sequence: TGTGCCAGCAGTCAGGGGGGGCGGGCTGAAGCTTTCTTT. Its protein product is CASSQGGRAEAFF.

J is TRBJ2-3 and V is TRBV5-4; 11 bases are a match to TRBD2. J lost 1 base, V lost 4 bases, and 5 bases had no gene match. Germline CDR1 is SGHNT and CDR2 is YYREEE (reference sequence). The CDR3 is made up of 16 amino acids. CDR3 loop: CASSALAGGGTDTQYF. CDR3 coding DNA: TGTGCCAGCAGCGCGCTAGCGGGGGGTGGCACAGATACGCAGTATTTT.

This sequence joins TRBV30 and TRBJ2-7; D is undetermined. CDR1 is GTSNPN and CDR2 is SVGIG in the germline V gene (reference sequence). V dropped 0 bases and J dropped 2 bases, with 8 bases sitting between them. The CDR3 is 13 residues long. The DNA of the CDR3 is TGTGCCTGGAGTGTACTACTTGCCTACGAGCAGTACTTC. Protein: CAWSVLLAYEQYF.

V and J are TRBV9 and TRBJ2-7; perhaps TRBD1 as D (6 bases). Trimming cost V 4 bases and J 5 bases, with 16 bases left between them. CDR1 and CDR2 (germline): SGDLS, YYNGEE. The CDR3 runs to 14 residues. The CDR3: CASSLQGTLDEQYF. The DNA of the CDR3 is TGTGCCAGCAGCCTCCAGGGGACCCTCGACGAGCAGTACTTC.